What follows are 21 T cell receptor beta chains derived from one specimen sequenced in a study of blood T cells in healthy people across ages (dated by TCRdb to between 2015 and 2016). The library was made by 5' RACE. TCRdb names Illumina HiSeq 2500 as the instrument used. The second PCR ran for about 6 to 11 cycles and used a J-beta primer mix along with a sample-barcoded 5' primer. In-frame beta chains were kept once TCRdb had trimmed the public reads at Q25 with fastp and called clones with MiXCR. Rows are unified per CDR3 protein, each entry keeping the most common DNA and genes. The sample data list about 1.8 million distinct CDR3 sequences, and 49% of these were observed just once. The ten top clones hold roughly 2% of the sample. Sequenced sample: blood. These receptors came from a woman aged 40 to 50 in good health.

This chain joins TRBV7-6 and TRBJ2-2, with 10 bases matching TRBD1. Trimming cost V 5 bases and J 4 bases; bases outside gene matches: 7. Per germline, CDR1 SGHVS and CDR2 FNYEAQ. CDR3 length equals 16 residues. The CDR3 sequence: CASSLGTGESTGELFF. The CDR3 DNA reads as TGTGCCAGCAGCCTGGGGACAGGGGAGAGCACCGGGGAGCTGTTTTTT.

This clonotype showed up just a few times. The rearrangement links TRBV7-3 to TRBJ1-1; D is possibly TRBD1 (5 bases). This CDR3 comprises 14 residues. From germline, CDR1 is SGHTA and CDR2 FQGTGA. The V end was cut by 2 bases, the J end by 3 bases, with 10 bases between. The CDR3 sequence is CASSLYRGDTEAFF. The CDR3 nucleotides are TGTGCCAGCAGCTTATATCGAGGGGACACTGAAGCTTTCTTT.

The rearrangement joins TRBV5-1 to TRBJ1-1, with D uncertain. The CDR3 length is 16 residues. Trimming took off 6 bases at V and 0 bases at J, with 18 bases between the two ends. Germline V gene data show CDR1 as SGHRS and CDR2 as YFSETQ. The CDR3 sequence is CASKGPQGPMNTEAFF. CDR3 in DNA: TGCGCCAGCAAAGGGCCCCAAGGCCCCATGAACACTGAAGCTTTCTTT.

V gene TRBV4-2 combines with J gene TRBJ2-2; D may correspond to TRBD1 or TRBD2 (5 bases each). This CDR3 contains 13 residues. The ends were cut back, 1 base at V and 14 bases at J, with 14 bases in the middle. Germline CDR1 is LGHNA and CDR2 is YNFKEQ. The CDR3: CASSQVLIGALFF. In nucleotides, the CDR3 is TGTGCCAGCAGCCAAGTCTTGATCGGGGCCCTGTTTTTT.

V and J are TRBV28 and TRBJ1-1; TRBD1 might be the D (5 bases). This CDR3 has 16 amino acids. CDR1 and CDR2 (germline): MDHEN, SYDVKM. V lost 3 bases, J lost 0 bases, and 14 bases lay in between. CDR3 sequence reads: CASSFRARALNTEAFF. CDR3 coding DNA: TGTGCCAGCAGTTTCAGGGCTAGGGCACTGAACACTGAAGCTTTCTTT.

This clonotype was counted a few times. The V call is TRBV28, the J call TRBJ1-5; 9 positions agree with TRBD1. CDR3 length: 15 amino acids. V trimming: 5 bases; J trimming: 6 bases; junction bases outside the gene matches: 8. The germline V gene has CDR1 MDHEN and CDR2 SYDVKM. CDR3 sequence (DNA): TGTGCCAGCAGTGTAGATGGGACAGGGCCTCAGCCCCAGCATTTT. Protein product: CASSVDGTGPQPQHF.

CDR3 DNA: TGTGCCACCAGAAAGACAGGGCCTCGCTATGGCTACACCTTC. This encodes CATRKTGPRYGYTF. The V gene is TRBV15, the J gene TRBJ1-2; 7 nucleotides line up with TRBD1. CDR3 length equals 14 residues. Germline CDR1 and CDR2: LNHNV and YYDKDF (reference sequence). J lost 4 bases, V lost 6 bases, and 8 bases had no gene match.

The rearrangement joins TRBV28 to TRBJ1-2, with TRBD1 identical over 7 bases. V was pared by 6 bases and J by 4 bases, with 17 bases of the junction left unmatched. The CDR3 is 17 residues long. The germline V gene has CDR1 MDHEN and CDR2 SYDVKM. The CDR3 loop reads CASRKEQGTGVSYGYTF. DNA for the CDR3: TGTGCCAGCAGGAAAGAACAGGGGACCGGAGTGAGCTATGGCTACACCTTC.

This clonotype was counted between two and nine times. CDR3 residues: CASSFRAGNYEQYF. CDR3 nucleotides: TGTGCCAGCAGCTTCAGAGCCGGGAACTACGAGCAGTACTTC. V and J are TRBV11-2 and TRBJ2-7; D perhaps matches TRBD2 (5 bases). The CDR3 is 14 amino acids. Trimming shortened V by 3 bases and J by 3 bases, and 12 bases separated the two germline ends. CDR1 is SGHAT, CDR2 FQNNGV, per germline.

This clonotype has a single count. This chain links TRBV6-6 with TRBJ2-1, with D perhaps TRBD2 (6 bases). Germline CDR1 MNHNY, CDR2 SVGAGI (reference sequence). CDR3 length: 13 amino acids. V lost 2 bases, J lost 9 bases, and 11 bases lay in between. CDR3 sequence (DNA): TGTGCCAGCAGTTACACCGACGGGGGTGAGCAGTTCTTC. As protein: CASSYTDGGEQFF.

The J gene is TRBJ1-4, the V gene TRBV7-9; 8 positions agree with TRBD1. The CDR3 sequence is 15 residues long. Germline values: CDR1 SEHNR, CDR2 FQNEAQ (reference sequence). The ends lost 5 bases at V and 4 bases at J; junction bases unmatched: 6. CDR3 loop: CASSGGQGHNEKLFF. The CDR3 region has the DNA TGTGCCAGCAGCGGAGGACAGGGCCATAATGAAAAACTGTTTTTT. Complete variable domain (other parts from reference TRBV7-9 and TRBJ1-4): DTGVSQNPRHKITKRGQNVTFRCDPISEHNRLYWYRQTLGQGPEFLTYFQNEAQLEKSRLLSDRFSAERPKGSFSTLEIQRTEQGDSAMYLCASSGGQGHNEKLFFGSGTQLSVL.

This clonotype was seen a handful of times. The V and J genes are TRBV29-1 and TRBJ2-1, with D perhaps TRBD1 (6 bases). The length of the CDR3 is 12 residues. Germline V lookup: CDR1 SQVTM, CDR2 ANQGSEA. The CDR3 nucleotides are TGCCCCCATCCGGGACAAGGCGGAGGGCAGTTCTTC. Translation: CPHPGQGGGQFF.

This clonotype was counted a few times. This chain connects TRBV12-3 or TRBV12-4 to TRBJ2-5; the match to TRBD1 covers 7 bases. The junction had 11 bases not matched to a gene; V was cut back by 8 bases and J by 5 bases. The CDR3 length is 14 residues. The CDR3 protein is CASVFDRVGETQYF. CDR3 coding DNA: TGTGCCAGCGTATTTGACAGGGTGGGGGAGACCCAGTACTTC.

The chain couples TRBV12-3 or TRBV12-4 to TRBJ1-5; tentatively, D is TRBD1 (6 bases). The CDR3 has 16 residues. V lost 6 bases and J 2 bases, leaving 17 bases between the germline ends. The CDR3 DNA reads TGTGCCAGCAGCCCCGACAGGCAGGAACGCAATCAGCCCCAGCATTTT. Translating gives CASSPDRQERNQPQHF.

This sequence joins TRBV7-8 and TRBJ2-5, with D possibly matching TRBD2 (5 bases). The V end lost 1 base, the J end lost 5 bases, and 11 bases lay between the germline ends. Per germline, CDR1 SGHVS and CDR2 FQNEAQ. CDR3 size: 14 residues. The CDR3 is CASSLGETRETQYF. Here the CDR3 DNA reads TGTGCCAGCAGCTTAGGGGAGACCCGGGAGACCCAGTACTTC. The variable domain in full, completed from reference TRBV7-8 and TRBJ2-5, reads GAGVSQSPRYKVAKRGQDVALRCDPISGHVSLFWYQQALGQGPEFLTYFQNEAQLDKSGLPSDRFFAERPEGSVSTLKIQRTQQEDSAVYLCASSLGETRETQYFGPGTRLLVL.

The chain is built from TRBV10-3 and TRBJ1-2, with D possibly matching TRBD1 (5 bases). The V and J ends lost 6 bases and 6 bases respectively, with 17 bases between them. Germline CDR1 and CDR2: ENHRY and SYGVKD. The CDR3 totals 14 residues. As DNA, the CDR3 is TGTGCCATCAGGGGGAAGGGGTTAGGAGATGGCTACACCTTC. This translates into CAIRGKGLGDGYTF.

V and J are TRBV7-9 and TRBJ2-7; tentative D call: TRBD2 (6 bases). The germline V gene encodes CDR1 SEHNR and CDR2 FQNEAQ (reference sequence). V gave up 4 bases and J gave up 3 bases, with 16 bases separating them. The CDR3 covers 15 residues. The CDR3 nucleotides read TGTGCCAGCAGCTCAGCCTCGGGACTCAGCTACGAGCAGTACTTC. Amino acid sequence: CASSSASGLSYEQYF.

This clonotype was observed a single time. This sequence joins TRBV12-3 or TRBV12-4 and TRBJ2-5; D perhaps matches TRBD1 (6 bases). The CDR3 covers 13 residues. The V end lost 6 bases, the J end lost 11 bases, and 19 bases lay between the germline ends. CDR3 sequence reads: CASSRDIWDEQYF. The CDR3 coding sequence is TGTGCCAGCAGCCGGGACATTTGGGATGAGCAGTACTTC.

About this clonotype itself: The junction differs from germline at one of its ends, possibly a read error. The J gene is TRBJ2-6, the V gene TRBV4-3; a possible D gene is TRBD1 (8 bases). The CDR3 covers 18 residues. CDR1 LGHNA and CDR2 YSLEER come from the germline V gene. The CDR3 DNA reads as TGCGCCAGCAGCAAAGAGGTGACAGGGGACTATTATATTAACGTCCTGACTTTC. Amino acid sequence: CASSKEVTGDYYINVLTF.

This clonotype was observed a handful of times. This rearrangement joins TRBV7-2 to TRBJ2-5, with 10 bases fitting TRBD2. After removal of 3 bases from V and 6 bases from J, the junction contained 7 bases not matched to a gene. Germline loops: CDR1 SGHTA, CDR2 FQGNSA. This CDR3 contains 15 residues. CDR3: CASSLGSGGRKTQYF. In DNA form, the CDR3 reads TGTGCCAGCAGCTTGGGTAGCGGGGGGAGGAAGACCCAGTACTTC.

This clonotype was seen a few times. In DNA, the CDR3 is TGTGCCAGCAGTTACTCAGCCGGCGGGGAATCTGGGGCCAACGTCCTGACTTTC. As protein: CASSYSAGGESGANVLTF. The chain carries TRBV6-5 and TRBJ2-6; D is possibly TRBD2 (6 bases). Germline V lookup: CDR1 MNHEY, CDR2 SVGAGI. V was clipped by 0 bases and J by 1 base, with 13 bases between them. The CDR3 length is 18 residues.